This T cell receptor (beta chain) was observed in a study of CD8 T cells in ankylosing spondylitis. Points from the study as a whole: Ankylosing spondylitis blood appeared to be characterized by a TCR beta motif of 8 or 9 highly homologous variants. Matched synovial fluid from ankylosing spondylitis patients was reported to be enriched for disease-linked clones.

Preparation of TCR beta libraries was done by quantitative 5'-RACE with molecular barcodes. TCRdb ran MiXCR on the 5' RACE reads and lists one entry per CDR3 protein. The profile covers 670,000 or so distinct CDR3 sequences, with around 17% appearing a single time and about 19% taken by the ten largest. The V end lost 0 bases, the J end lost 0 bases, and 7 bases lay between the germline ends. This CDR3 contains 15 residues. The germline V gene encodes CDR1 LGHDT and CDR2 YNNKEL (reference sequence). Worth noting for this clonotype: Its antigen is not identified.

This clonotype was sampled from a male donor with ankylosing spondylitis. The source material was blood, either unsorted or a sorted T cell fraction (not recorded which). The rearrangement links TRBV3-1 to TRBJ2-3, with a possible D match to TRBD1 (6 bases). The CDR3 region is CASSQEDSSTDTQYF. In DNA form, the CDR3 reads TGTGCCAGCAGCCAAGAGGACAGTAGCACAGATACGCAGTATTTT.